These 5 T cell receptor beta chains came from one sample sequenced in a study of blood T cell repertoires in COVID-19 (dated by TCRdb to 2018 to 2020). The library was produced with the immunoSEQ multiplex PCR assay. TCRdb's version of the immuneACCESS table is confined to in-frame rearrangements and falls short of the full clone set. An unresolved V gene accounts for under half of the shortfall where checked; the remainder is of unknown origin. Present in this sample are fewer than 200,000 clones, 87% of which were seen just once. Roughly 1.4% of the sample is in the top ten clones. Material: peripheral blood. The origin of the receptors is a woman aged 50 to 60 with acute or convalescent COVID-19.

In its sample, this clone was seen a few times. V and J are TRBV12-3 or TRBV12-4 and TRBJ2-6; D might be TRBD2 (6 bases). The CDR3 spans 13 residues. V was trimmed by 5 bases and J by 7 bases, leaving 9 bases between them. As DNA, the CDR3 is TGTGCCAGCAGTCGCGGGACTGCCAACGTCCTGACTTTC. It is translated as CASSRGTANVLTF.

The chain couples TRBV6-5 to TRBJ1-1; D is uncertain. Per the germline V gene, CDR1 is MNHEY and CDR2 is SVGAGI. This CDR3 is 12 amino acids long. V dropped 11 bases and J dropped 2 bases, with 12 bases sitting between them. The chain's CDR3 is CAAGRANTEAFF. The CDR3 DNA is TGTGCCGCCGGGAGGGCTAACACTGAAGCTTTCTTT.

The chain combines TRBV7-9 with TRBJ1-2; 11 nucleotides align to TRBD1. Germline values: CDR1 SEHNR, CDR2 FQNEAQ (reference sequence). The CDR3 is 19 residues long. The trim removed 4 bases at V and 3 bases at J, leaving 16 bases unmatched. CDR3 in DNA: TGTGCCAGCAGCTCCCCCTCCCGGGACAGGGGGAAAGGATACTATGGCTACACCTTC. Protein product: CASSSPSRDRGKGYYGYTF. The variable domain in full, with the rest retrieved from reference TRBV7-9 and TRBJ1-2, is DTGVSQNPRHKITKRGQNVTFRCDPISEHNRLYWYRQTLGQGPEFLTYFQNEAQLEKSRLLSDRFSAERPKGSFSTLEIQRTEQGDSAMYLCASSSPSRDRGKGYYGYTFGSGTRLTVV.

This chain links TRBV4-1 with TRBJ2-3, with a tentative D call TRBD1 (5 bases). V lost 0 bases to trimming and J lost 0 bases, with 13 bases between them. This CDR3 has 17 residues. Germline V gene data show CDR1 as MGHRA and CDR2 as YSYEKL. Here the CDR3 DNA reads TGCGCCAGCAGCCAAGATAAGAACTGGGGCAGCACAGATACGCAGTATTTT. Its translation: CASSQDKNWGSTDTQYF.

The V call is TRBV19, the J call TRBJ1-4; TRBD1 matches 8 bases. The CDR3 is 15 residues long. Unmatched junction bases numbered 3, after V lost 2 bases and J lost 4 bases. The germline CDR1 and CDR2 sequences are LNHDA and SQIVND (reference sequence). CDR3 DNA: TGTGCCAGTAGTATAAACACAGGGGGTAATGAAAAACTGTTTTTT. Translation gives CASSINTGGNEKLFF. The full variable domain, its missing parts supplied by reference TRBV19 and TRBJ1-4, is DGGITQSPKYLFRKEGQNVTLSCEQNLNHDAMYWYRQDPGQGLRLIYYSQIVNDFQKGDIAEGYSVSREKKESFPLTVTSAQKNPTAFYLCASSINTGGNEKLFFGSGTQLSVL.